This TCR beta chain was sequenced during a study of blood T cells in healthy people across ages (dated by TCRdb to the mid-2010s). Regarding the research as a whole: In model experiments, template switching captured about one uniquely barcoded TCR beta cDNA molecule for every two T cells. Using the same blood draw, the study looked at two additional independent replicas of 1 million unique cDNA reads for two donors, one aged 18 to 29 and the other aged 80 or older. To track age-related changes in TCR beta repertoire diversity, the study relied on deep sequencing normalized with unique cDNA molecular identifiers. Donors of different ages were randomly distributed across sequencing lanes to avoid experimental bias. The donors were split into four age groups: young (average approximately 16 years), middle-aged (roughly 42), aged (approximately 59) and long-lived (approximately 80). On the study overall, not on this receptor specifically: Observed TCR beta diversity correlated strongly with the percentage of naive T cells measured by flow cytometry. Estimates of total diversity based on one million sequenced T cells were considered lower bounds and underestimates. Because the CMV infection status of the donors was unknown, age-related changes in expanded clonotypes may potentially have been confounded. Compared with the aged group, the long-lived group had more naive CD4+ T cells, fewer expanded clones and increased TCR diversity, a pattern suggesting age selection. Observed TCR beta diversity per million T cells fell roughly linearly with age, and a significant reduction was already apparent by age approximately 40. Bulk unsorted PBMC profiling prevented conclusive comparison of naive and antigen-experienced compartments.

The CDR3 measures 16 amino acids from cysteine to phenylalanine. Only CDR3 DNA remains: 48 bases, in frame from the first base. At the junction V is shortened by 4 bases and J by 5 bases; bases outside the gene matches: 9. The germline V gene specifies SGHRS as CDR1 and YFSETQ as CDR2. Donors were 35 to 40 systemically healthy Caucasian individuals from Russia aged about 6 to 100 years. Each donor gave approximately 9.3 milliliters of peripheral blood, collected into EDTA-treated Vacutainer tubes. Ficoll-Paque density-gradient centrifugation was used to isolate PBMCs, with at least 6 million per sample. Total RNA, at least 6 micrograms per sample, was extracted from PBMCs with Trizol reagent. For every donor, flow cytometry on a PBMC aliquot measured the percentage of naive CD45RAhigh/CD27high T cells. This clonotype has a handful of counts. This clone's antigen is unknown. There are no base qualities to consult, and no much larger clone falls within one base.

Library construction relied on 5' RACE. Sequencing instrument: Illumina HiSeq 2500. A second PCR of about 7 to 12 cycles was run with a J-beta primer mix and a sample-barcoded 5' primer. A template-switch 5' adaptor carrying 12 random nucleotides introduced a unique molecular identifier onto each TCR beta cDNA molecule. Each sample yielded at least 2.5 million CDR3-containing paired-end reads. First-strand cDNA was synthesized from all RNA with the Mint cDNA synthesis kit, primed by a TRBC-specific oligonucleotide. After uracil-DNA glycosylase treatment, a first 18-cycle PCR used universal primers M1SS and BC2_uni_R on all cDNA. Per the source publication's procedure: Each sample was normalized by randomly selecting 1 million high-quality reads, each carrying a distinct molecular identifier. Reads sharing molecular identifiers were discarded rather than binned into consensus sequences. MiTCR, with a Q25 quality threshold and the strictest error-elimination algorithm, was used for CDR3 identification, clonotype clustering and error correction. A nonparametric unseen species model using Euler transformation provided a lower-bound estimate of total TCR beta diversity. TCRdb redid the processing of the public reads, applying fastp at Q25 and MiXCR, and retained in-frame beta chains. Here each entry gathers all rows of one CDR3 protein and keeps the most common genes and DNA. These V and J calls rely on TCRdb rather than the paper's analysis. Across this sample there are under 800,000 distinct CDR3 sequences, with more than 40% seen only once. Around 20% of the sample goes to the ten largest clones.

The material sequenced was blood. This TCR came from a woman aged 55-69 years in good health. The rearrangement combines TRBV5-1 with TRBJ2-1, with 10 middle bases fitting TRBD2. The CDR3 protein sequence reads: CASSPRTSGINNEQFF. The base sequence is TGCGCCAGCAGCCCCCGGACTAGCGGCATTAACAATGAGCAGTTCTTC. Reference TRBV5-1 and TRBJ2-1 proteins supply the regions before and after the CDR3; the full variable domain is: KAGVTQTPRYLIKTRGQQVTLSCSPISGHRSVSWYQQTPGQGLQFLFEYFSETQRNKGNFPGRFSGRQFSNSRSEMNVSTLELGDSALYLCASSPRTSGINNEQFFGPGTRLTVL.